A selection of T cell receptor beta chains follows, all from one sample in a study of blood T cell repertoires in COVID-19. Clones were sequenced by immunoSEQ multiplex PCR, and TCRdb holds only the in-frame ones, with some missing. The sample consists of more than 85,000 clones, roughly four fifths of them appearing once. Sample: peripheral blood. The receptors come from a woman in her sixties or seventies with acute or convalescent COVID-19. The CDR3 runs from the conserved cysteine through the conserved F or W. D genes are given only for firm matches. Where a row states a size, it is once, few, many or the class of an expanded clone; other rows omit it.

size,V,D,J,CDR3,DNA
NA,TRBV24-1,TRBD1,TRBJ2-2,CATSERTGANTGELFF,TGTGCCACCAGTGAAAGGACAGGGGCGAACACCGGGGAGCTGTTTTTT
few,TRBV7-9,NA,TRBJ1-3,CASSHRVFSGNTIYF,TGTGCCAGCAGTCACCGGGTCTTCTCCGGAAACACCATATATTTT
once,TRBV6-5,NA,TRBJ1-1,CASIQWGQEAFF,TGTGCCAGCATCCAATGGGGGCAGGAAGCTTTCTTT
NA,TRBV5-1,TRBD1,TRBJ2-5,CASSGQGQETQYF,TGCGCCAGCAGCGGACAGGGCCAAGAGACCCAGTACTTC
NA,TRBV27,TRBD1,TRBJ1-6,CASSSYLRPGTGFETLHF,TGTGCCAGCAGTTCTTATCTCCGTCCCGGGACAGGGTTTGAAACCCTCCACTTT
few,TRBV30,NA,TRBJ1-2,CAWSENRAGYTF,TGTGCCTGGAGTGAGAACAGGGCTGGCTACACCTTC
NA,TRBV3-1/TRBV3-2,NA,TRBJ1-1,CASSQDLVRGSTEAFF,TGTGCCAGCAGCCAAGATCTAGTAAGGGGAAGCACTGAAGCTTTCTTT
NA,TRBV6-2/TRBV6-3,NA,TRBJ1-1,CASSHLEGTEAFF,TGTGCCAGCAGTCACCTTGAGGGAACTGAAGCTTTCTTT
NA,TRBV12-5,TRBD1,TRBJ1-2,CALTGGPGYGYTF,TGTGCTCTTACAGGGGGCCCCGGCTATGGCTACACCTTC
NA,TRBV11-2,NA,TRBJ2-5,CASSLGGGSRQETQYF,TGTGCCAGCAGCTTAGGGGGAGGTAGTAGGCAAGAGACCCAGTACTTC
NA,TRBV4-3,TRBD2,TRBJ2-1,CASSQDFWRGVEQFF,TGCGCCAGCAGCCAAGATTTCTGGCGGGGGGTTGAGCAGTTCTTC
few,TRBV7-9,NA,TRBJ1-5,CASSLERNQPQHF,TGTGCCAGCAGCTTAGAGAGGAATCAGCCCCAGCATTTT
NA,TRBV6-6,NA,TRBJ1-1,CASSLSGTPDTEAFF,TGTGCCAGCAGCCTATCCGGGACACCAGACACTGAAGCTTTCTTT
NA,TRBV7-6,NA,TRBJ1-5,CASSLDKGPQHF,TGTGCCAGCAGCTTGGACAAAGGTCCCCAGCATTTT
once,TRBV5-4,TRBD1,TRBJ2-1,CASSFGQGNYNEQFF,TGTGCCAGCAGCTTCGGACAGGGAAACTACAATGAGCAGTTCTTC
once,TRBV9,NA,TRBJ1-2,CASSVAGQGHYTF,TGTGCCAGCAGCGTAGCGGGGCAGGGGCACTACACCTTC
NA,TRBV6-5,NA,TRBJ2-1,CASSYGGTSNEQFF,TGTGCCAGCAGTTATGGGGGCACCTCTAATGAGCAGTTCTTC
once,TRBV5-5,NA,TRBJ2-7,CASSFGPAYEQYF,TGTGCCAGCAGCTTTGGGCCAGCCTACGAGCAGTACTTC
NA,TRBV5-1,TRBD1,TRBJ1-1,CASSPGTGNTEAFF,TGCGCCAGCAGCCCCGGGACAGGGAACACTGAAGCTTTCTTT
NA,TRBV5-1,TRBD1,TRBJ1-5,CASRRTGDSNQPQHF,TGCGCCAGCAGGAGGACAGGGGATAGCAATCAGCCCCAGCATTTT
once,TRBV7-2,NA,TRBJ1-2,CASSASGANYGYTF,TGTGCCAGCAGCGCCTCCGGGGCTAACTATGGCTACACCTTC
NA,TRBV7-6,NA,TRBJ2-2,CASSLEAGPNTGELFF,TGTGCCAGCAGCTTAGAGGCGGGACCGAACACCGGGGAGCTGTTTTTT
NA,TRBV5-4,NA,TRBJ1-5,CASSFDQGGPQHF,TGTGCCAGCAGCTTCGACCAGGGAGGGCCCCAGCATTTT
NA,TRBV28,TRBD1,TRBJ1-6,CASRADRFDEFYNSPLHF,TGTGCCAGCAGAGCGGACAGGTTCGACGAATTCTATAATTCACCCCTCCACTTT
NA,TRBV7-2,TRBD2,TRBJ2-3,CASSPLWAGGQDTQYF,TGTGCCAGCAGCCCCCTCTGGGCGGGGGGGCAAGATACGCAGTATTTT